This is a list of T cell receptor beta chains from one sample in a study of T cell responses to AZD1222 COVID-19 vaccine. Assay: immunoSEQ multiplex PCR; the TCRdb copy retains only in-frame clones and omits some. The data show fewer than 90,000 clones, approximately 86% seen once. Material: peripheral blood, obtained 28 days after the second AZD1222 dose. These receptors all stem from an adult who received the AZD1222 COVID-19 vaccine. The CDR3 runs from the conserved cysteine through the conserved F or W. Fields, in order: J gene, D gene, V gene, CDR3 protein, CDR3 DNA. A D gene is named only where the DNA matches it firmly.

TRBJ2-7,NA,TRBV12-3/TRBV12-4,CASRDTSSYEQYF,TGTGCCAGCCGGGACACCTCCTCCTACGAGCAGTACTTC
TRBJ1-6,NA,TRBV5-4,CASSWGDAGSYNSPLHF,TGTGCCAGCAGCTGGGGGGACGCCGGCTCCTATAATTCACCCCTCCACTTT
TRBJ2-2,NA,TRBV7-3,CASSLGSGTGELFF,TGTGCCAGCAGCTTGGGGAGCGGCACCGGGGAGCTGTTTTTT
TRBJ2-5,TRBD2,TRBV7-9,CASTARGGSETQYF,TGTGCCAGCACCGCACGGGGGGGCAGCGAGACCCAGTACTTC
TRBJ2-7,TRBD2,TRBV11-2,CASSPRGVYEQYF,TGTGCCAGCAGCCCCCGGGGGGTCTACGAGCAGTACTTC
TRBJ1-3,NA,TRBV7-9,CASSPGIGNTIYF,TGTGCCAGCAGCCCGGGGATTGGAAACACCATATATTTT
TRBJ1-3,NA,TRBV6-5,CASSLRDTRNTIYF,TGTGCCAGCAGCCTCCGGGACACCCGAAACACCATATATTTT
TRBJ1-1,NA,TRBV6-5,CASSYSLGTEAFF,TGTGCCAGCAGTTACTCGCTAGGAACTGAAGCTTTCTTT
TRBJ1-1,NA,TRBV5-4,CASSERTRGFGEAFF,TGTGCCAGCAGCGAGCGCACAAGGGGGTTCGGTGAAGCTTTCTTT
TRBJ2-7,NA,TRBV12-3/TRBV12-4,CASSLDSSYEQYF,TGTGCCAGCAGTTTAGACAGCTCCTACGAGCAGTACTTC
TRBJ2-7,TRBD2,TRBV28,CASRRSGEGHEQYF,TGTGCCAGCAGGCGATCGGGGGAGGGTCACGAGCAGTACTTC
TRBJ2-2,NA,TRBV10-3,CAISETQAGAGTGELFF,TGTGCCATCAGTGAGACCCAGGCGGGGGCGGGCACCGGGGAGCTGTTTTTT